This TCR beta chain is drawn from a study of shared clonotypes between healthy human individuals. Points from the study as a whole: In a few donors, around 5% of naive CD4 clonotypes appeared in common.

At a deep level, the assay was run. The sorted-subset replicate PCRs were given 200 ng DNA, which is about 30,000 T cell genomes. The repertoire was sequenced with immunoSEQ multiplex PCR; TCRdb's copy has only in-frame clones and lacks some. Of about 230,000 clones listed, over 50% were seen once; the top ten hold 11%. The CDR3 is 16 residues long. Trimming took 6 bases from V and 8 from J; bases not matched to a gene: 16. CDR1 MGHRA and CDR2 YSYEKL come from the germline V gene. As concerns this clone: Its antigen is unknown.

The source material was memory CD4+ T cells sorted from blood. Subset of the sample: CD45RA-negative fraction. The clonotype comes from a man aged 25 to 45 in good health. The chain is built from TRBV4-1 and TRBJ2-1, with 7 nucleotides matching TRBD2. Here the CDR3 DNA reads TGCGCCAGCAGAGACCCTGGGAGGGCGGTCATGGATGAGCAGTTCTTC. Its translation: CASRDPGRAVMDEQFF.